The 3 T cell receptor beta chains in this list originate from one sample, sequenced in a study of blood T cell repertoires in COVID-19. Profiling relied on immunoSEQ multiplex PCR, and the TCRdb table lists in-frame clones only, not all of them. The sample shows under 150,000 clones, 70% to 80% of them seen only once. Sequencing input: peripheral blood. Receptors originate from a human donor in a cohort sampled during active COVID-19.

CDR3 protein: CASSIDPSSGQYF. The CDR3 coding sequence is TGTGCCAGTAGTATAGACCCCTCGAGTGGGCAGTACTTC. This chain uses TRBV19 with TRBJ2-7, with D unclear. The CDR3 has 13 residues. The V gene lost 0 bases and the J gene lost 9 bases, with 12 bases spanning the gap. Per the germline V gene, CDR1 is LNHDA and CDR2 is SQIVND (reference sequence).

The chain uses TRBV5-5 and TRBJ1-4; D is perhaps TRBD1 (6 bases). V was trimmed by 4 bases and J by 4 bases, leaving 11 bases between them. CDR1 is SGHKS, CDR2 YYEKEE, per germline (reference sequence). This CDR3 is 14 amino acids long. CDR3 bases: TGTGCCAGCAGCAGGGACATTGGTAATGAAAAACTGTTTTTT. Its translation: CASSRDIGNEKLFF.

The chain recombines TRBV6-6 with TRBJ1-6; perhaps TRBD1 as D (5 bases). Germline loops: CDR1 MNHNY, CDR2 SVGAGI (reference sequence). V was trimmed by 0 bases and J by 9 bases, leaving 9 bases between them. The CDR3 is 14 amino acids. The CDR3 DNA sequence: TGTGCCAGCAGTTACTCGGGGGAGGGTTCACCCCTCCACTTT. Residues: CASSYSGEGSPLHF.